This T cell receptor beta chain stems from a study of cytomegalovirus exposure and HLA in healthy donors. Trimming took 8 bases from V and 0 from J, leaving 8 bases between them. CDR3 length equals 13 residues. Germline assignment: CDR1 SNHLY and CDR2 FYNNEI. The PCR made use of 60 Vbeta and 13 Jbeta primers. The data were produced by immunoSEQ multiplex PCR, yet TCRdb's version contains in-frame clones alone and is incomplete. The table includes 100,000 or so clones, roughly 78% detected once. Note on this clone: As yet, its antigen is unknown.

Study outcomes and limitations: The authors listed 164 TCR beta chains as cytomegalovirus-associated. Sequencing had likely introduced a cluster of highly shared sequence variants as an artifact.

The chain has TRBV2 and TRBJ2-4; no firm D call. The sequencing sample was made of PBMCs. This TCR came from a woman in her thirties or forties in good health and CMV-seropositive. DNA for the CDR3: TGTGCCAGCGCAGGCCTAGCCAAAAACATTCAGTACTTC. This codes for CASAGLAKNIQYF. Supplemented by reference TRBV2 and TRBJ2-4, the full variable domain reads EPEVTQTPSHQVTQMGQEVILRCVPISNHLYFYWYRQILGQKVEFLVSFYNNEISEKSEIFDDQFSVERPDGSNFTLKIRSTKLEDSAMYFCASAGLAKNIQYFGAGTRLSVL.